One T cell receptor beta chain is described in this entry. The data stem from a study of neurological immune-mediated disorders. This CDR3 is built from 13 residues. The germline V and J ends were trimmed by 3 bases and 4 bases, with 9 bases remaining between them. TCRdb itself ran the 5' RACE reads through MiXCR, one entry per CDR3 protein. The sample includes around 80,000 distinct CDR3 sequences, approximately 10% of them seen just once. This TCR derives from a middle-aged man in good health. This chain connects TRBV12-3 or TRBV12-4 to TRBJ1-1; no reliable D call. Sequencing used PBMCs. The CDR3 spells CASSLEFGTEAFF. CDR3 DNA sequence: TGTGCCAGCAGTTTGGAGTTTGGCACTGAAGCTTTCTTT.